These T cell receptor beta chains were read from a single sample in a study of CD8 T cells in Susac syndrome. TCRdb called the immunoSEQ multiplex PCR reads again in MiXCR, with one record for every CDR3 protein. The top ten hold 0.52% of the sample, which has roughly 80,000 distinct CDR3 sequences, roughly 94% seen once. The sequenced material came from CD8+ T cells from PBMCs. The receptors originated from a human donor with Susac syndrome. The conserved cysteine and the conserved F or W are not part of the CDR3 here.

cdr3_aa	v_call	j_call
ASSLQGNQPQH	TRBV6-2/TRBV6-3	TRBJ1-5
AWSVLEGNEQF	TRBV30	TRBJ2-1
ASSGGVYGYT	TRBV27	TRBJ1-2
ASSPWTYNEQF	TRBV5-1	TRBJ2-1
ASSRTSGDQETQY	TRBV5-1	TRBJ2-5
ASRDRESGANVLT	TRBV6-2/TRBV6-3	TRBJ2-6
ASSLAEMGDPYEQY	TRBV7-9	TRBJ2-7
ASSTTVTEYEQY	TRBV6-2/TRBV6-3	TRBJ2-7
ASRSSTYEQY	TRBV6-5	TRBJ2-7
ASSLEVYNEQF	TRBV7-8	TRBJ2-1
ATLEKTGRDTQY	TRBV6-4	TRBJ2-3
ASSQGIGGGKPGSYEQY	TRBV14	TRBJ2-7
ASSQDTGVYEQY	TRBV3-1	TRBJ2-7
ASSYWRDSSYEQY	TRBV6-5	TRBJ2-7
ASSLGRGSYEQY	TRBV7-3	TRBJ2-7
ASSEWGTDTGELF	TRBV25-1	TRBJ2-2
ASSRLEDGGSTDTQY	TRBV28	TRBJ2-3
ASSLEGGGTETQY	TRBV5-6	TRBJ2-5
ASSFRGTGGYEQY	TRBV12-3/TRBV12-4	TRBJ2-7
SARESPGQGYEQY	TRBV20-1	TRBJ2-7
ASSTPQRGGPQETQY	TRBV9	TRBJ2-5
ASSPNYPGGGQF	TRBV7-9	TRBJ2-1